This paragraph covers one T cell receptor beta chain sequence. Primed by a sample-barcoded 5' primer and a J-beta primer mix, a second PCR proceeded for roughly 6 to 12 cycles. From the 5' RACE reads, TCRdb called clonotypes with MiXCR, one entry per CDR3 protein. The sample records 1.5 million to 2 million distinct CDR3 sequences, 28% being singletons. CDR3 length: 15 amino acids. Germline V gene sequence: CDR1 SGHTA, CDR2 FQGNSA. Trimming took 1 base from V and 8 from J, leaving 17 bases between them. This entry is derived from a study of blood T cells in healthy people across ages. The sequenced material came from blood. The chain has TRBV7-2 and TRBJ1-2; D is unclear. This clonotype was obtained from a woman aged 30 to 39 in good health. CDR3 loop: CASSLGGVKTNGYTF. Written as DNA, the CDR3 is TGTGCCAGCAGCTTAGGTGGGGTTAAAACGAACGGCTACACCTTC.